This TCR beta chain was documented in a study of identical twins. Regarding the study as a whole: Cord blood's abundant beta clonotypes had fewer insertions, unlike memory repertoires. The study reached conclusions through statistical analysis that was cross-sectional, not following the same donors. Out-of-frame alpha sequences that twins shared showed excess low generation probability.

With template switching, a universal primer site was added, and the cDNA carried unique molecular identifiers. TCRdb re-called the 5' RACE reads with MiXCR, one entry per CDR3 protein. The top ten hold roughly 0.3% of the sample, which has 1.5 million to 2 million distinct CDR3 sequences, under 35% seen once. This clonotype came up once. Its specificity is not known. Germline trimming cut 5 bases from V and 5 bases from J; bases unmatched to any gene: 5. This CDR3 has 14 amino acids. Germline assignment: CDR1 SGHVS and CDR2 FNYEAQ. Sequencing was performed on cord blood. The receptor comes from a newborn girl in good health. The V call is TRBV7-6, the J call TRBJ2-7; 11 bases agree with TRBD2. This CDR3 reads CASSNRLAGNEQYF. For the CDR3, the DNA is TGTGCCAGCAGCAACCGACTAGCGGGGAACGAGCAGTACTTC. The full variable domain, its missing parts supplied by reference TRBV7-6 and TRBJ2-7, is GAGVSQSPRYKVTKRGQDVALRCDPISGHVSLYWYRQALGQGPEFLTYFNYEAQQDKSGLPNDRFSAERPEGSISTLTIQRTEQRDSAMYRCASSNRLAGNEQYFGPGTRLTVT.